These T cell receptor beta chains were read from a single sample in a study of siplizumab effects on memory and regulatory T cells. Sequencing used immunoSEQ multiplex PCR; TCRdb keeps in-frame clones, though not all of them. In the table there are over 85,000 clones, 80% to 95% of which are singletons. Input material: CD4+ T cells sorted from blood. The receptors derive from a human donor in good health. The CDR3 runs from the conserved cysteine through the conserved F or W. D genes are given only for firm matches. Size is omitted from some rows. Given values are once, few, many or a class for expanded clones.

J gene	V gene	D gene	CDR3 length	clone size	CDR3 DNA	CDR3 protein
TRBJ1-1	TRBV5-1	.	17	.	TGCGCCAGCAGCTTGGCGTTTGAGAGGAGGGTAGGAACTGAAGCTTTCTTT	CASSLAFERRVGTEAFF
TRBJ1-5	TRBV11-2	.	15	.	TGTGCCAGCAGCTTAGATTTGGGTTCTAATCAGCCCCAGCATTTT	CASSLDLGSNQPQHF
TRBJ2-3	TRBV18	.	16	once	TGTGCCAGCTCACCAGATCTTCGCAGGGGTGCAGATACGCAGTATTTT	CASSPDLRRGADTQYF
TRBJ2-1	TRBV2	.	12	.	TGTGCCAGACAGGAGACCTACAATGAGCAGTTCTTC	CARQETYNEQFF
TRBJ2-7	TRBV27	TRBD1	12	.	TGTGCCAGCAGGGGAGGACAGGGGACGCAGTACTTC	CASRGGQGTQYF
TRBJ1-3	TRBV4-1	.	17	.	TGCGCCAGCAGCCAACCGAGGGGCGCAGGGACTGGAAACACCATATATTTT	CASSQPRGAGTGNTIYF
TRBJ1-1	TRBV5-4	.	14	.	TGTGCCAGCAGCCCCTGGGCGTTGAACACTGAAGCTTTCTTT	CASSPWALNTEAFF
TRBJ1-2	TRBV2	TRBD1	15	.	TGTGCCAGCAGGGAAGGGGGCGCAGAGAACTATGGCTACACCTTC	CASREGGAENYGYTF
TRBJ2-2	TRBV7-2	TRBD1	16	.	TGTGCCAGCAGCGAAATGGGACAGTCTTACACCGGGGAGCTGTTTTTT	CASSEMGQSYTGELFF
TRBJ1-1	TRBV7-8	.	17	.	TGTGCCAGCAGCTTATTGGTTGCGGGCCGGATGAACACTGAAGCTTTCTTT	CASSLLVAGRMNTEAFF
TRBJ1-2	TRBV2	.	15	few	TGTGCCAGCGATCGCGGCGGGGCTCGGAACTATGGCTACACCTTC	CASDRGGARNYGYTF
TRBJ2-2	TRBV5-6	.	12	once	TGTGCCAGCAGCTCCATTACCGGGGAGCTGTTTTTT	CASSSITGELFF
TRBJ2-7	TRBV28	.	13	few	TGTGCCGCAGGGAGGCGGGGTACCTACGAGCAGTACTTC	CAAGRRGTYEQYF
TRBJ1-1	TRBV7-6	TRBD1	15	.	TGTGCCAGCAGCTTGACAGGGGGGTCGAACACTGAAGCTTTCTTT	CASSLTGGSNTEAFF
TRBJ2-3	TRBV28	TRBD2	15	.	TGTGCCAGCACTAAACCGGGGGCGGGGGGCGATACGCAGTATTTT	CASTKPGAGGDTQYF
TRBJ2-7	TRBV6-5	.	15	.	TGTGCCAGCAGTTCCTCTCCGACAGTTCCCTACGAGCAGTACTTC	CASSSSPTVPYEQYF
TRBJ1-4	TRBV18	.	16	.	TGTGCCAGCTCACCAAGTATTCACGGGTCGGTTGAAAAACTGTTTTTT	CASSPSIHGSVEKLFF
TRBJ2-2	TRBV30	TRBD2	15	.	TGTGCCTGGAGAGGAGCGGGAGGGCCGAGCGGGGAGCTGTTTTTT	CAWRGAGGPSGELFF
TRBJ2-2	TRBV18	.	16	.	TGTGCCAGCTCACCGAATACCGACAGACGGACCGGGGAGCTGTTTTTT	CASSPNTDRRTGELFF
TRBJ2-3	TRBV28	TRBD2	14	.	TGTGCCAGCAGTTCTAGCGGGAGTACAGATACGCAGTATTTT	CASSSSGSTDTQYF
TRBJ2-5	TRBV15	.	13	few	TGTGCCACCGTGGGGGACCGGGAAGAGACCCAGTACTTC	CATVGDREETQYF
TRBJ1-5	TRBV6-1	.	12	.	TGTGCCAGCAAGTCGGGAGGAAAGCCCCAGCATTTT	CASKSGGKPQHF
TRBJ1-1	TRBV6-6	.	14	.	TGTGCCAGCAGTGGGGAGATCATGGACACTGAAGCTTTCTTT	CASSGEIMDTEAFF
TRBJ2-7	TRBV28	.	12	.	TGTGCCAGCATCGGTGTTATCTACGAGCAGTACTTC	CASIGVIYEQYF
TRBJ1-5	TRBV18	.	13	.	TGTGCCAGCTCACCTTCCCGAGAGGCGCCCCAGCATTTT	CASSPSREAPQHF
TRBJ2-7	TRBV2	.	11	once	TGTGCCAGCATCCTAGCGCCGAAGCAGTACTTC	CASILAPKQYF
TRBJ2-2	TRBV7-3	TRBD2	16	.	TGTGCCAGCAGCCTAAGGACCGGTGGGACTAGCGGGAGTCTGTTTTTT	CASSLRTGGTSGSLFF
TRBJ1-5	TRBV5-6	.	12	few	TGTGCCAGCAGCCACTACAATCAGCCCCAGCATTTT	CASSHYNQPQHF
TRBJ2-3	TRBV5-4	TRBD1	15	.	TGTGCCAGCAGCCGGGACAGGGGGTTGTGGGATACGCAGTATTTT	CASSRDRGLWDTQYF
TRBJ2-3	TRBV6-1	.	14	.	.	CASSTSERTDTQYF
TRBJ2-7	TRBV5-1	.	13	few	TGCGCCAGCAGCTTGGCACGCCGTAACGAGCAGTACTTC	CASSLARRNEQYF
TRBJ2-3	TRBV7-3	TRBD1	15	.	TGTGCCAGCAGCCCGACAGGGGTAATCACAGATACGCAGTATTTT	CASSPTGVITDTQYF
TRBJ2-5	TRBV14	TRBD2	15	once	TGTGCCAGCAGCCAAGACTGGGGGGGTAGAGAGACCCAGTACTTC	CASSQDWGGRETQYF
TRBJ2-1	TRBV5-1	TRBD1	16	.	TGCGCCAGCAGCTCCCCGAGGGACAGGGGAATTTATGAGCAGTTCTTC	CASSSPRDRGIYEQFF
TRBJ2-1	TRBV10-3	TRBD2	19	.	TGTGCCATCAGTGAGTCGGGACTAGGCCTCTCGAGCTCCTACAATGAGCAGTTCTTC	CAISESGLGLSSSYNEQFF
TRBJ1-4	TRBV5-4	TRBD1	14	.	TGTGCCAGCAGCTTGGGGACAGGGGGAGAAAAACTGTTTTTT	CASSLGTGGEKLFF
TRBJ2-1	TRBV30	TRBD1	15	.	TGTGCCTGGAGTCTTATTAGGGACAGCCACAATGAGCAGTTCTTC	CAWSLIRDSHNEQFF
TRBJ2-2	TRBV7-8	TRBD2	18	.	TGTGCCAGCAGCCCACCACCGGGGCTAGCGGGGATCACCGGGGAGCTGTTTTTT	CASSPPPGLAGITGELFF
TRBJ2-7	TRBV2	TRBD2	13	.	TGTGCCACCACTTTAGCGGGCGCCTACGAGCAGTACTTC	CATTLAGAYEQYF
TRBJ2-7	TRBV28	.	14	.	TGTGCCAGCAGTTTTAGCCCAGACGGGTACGAGCAGTACTTC	CASSFSPDGYEQYF
TRBJ2-3	TRBV19	.	12	.	TGTGCCAGTAGTATATGGGGAGGTACGCAGTATTTT	CASSIWGGTQYF
TRBJ2-2	TRBV7-3	.	13	.	TGTGCCAGCAGCCCTTTGACGACCGGGGAGCTGTTTTTT	CASSPLTTGELFF
TRBJ1-1	TRBV18	.	15	.	TGTGCCAGCTCACCAAGTTCGGCCGACTACACTGAAGCTTTCTTT	CASSPSSADYTEAFF
TRBJ2-1	TRBV28	.	15	.	TGTGCCAGCAGTTTGGGGGGATCAAAGTACAATGAGCAGTTCTTC	CASSLGGSKYNEQFF
TRBJ2-1	TRBV7-9	TRBD1	16	.	TGTGCCAGCAGCCCATTGGGGGACAGTAAGTACAATGAGCAGTTCTTC	CASSPLGDSKYNEQFF
TRBJ2-7	TRBV18	TRBD2	15	.	TGTGCCAGCTCACCACTTAAAACTAGCGGGAACGAGCAGTACTTC	CASSPLKTSGNEQYF
TRBJ1-4	TRBV28	TRBD1	21	.	TGTGCCAGCAGACGATTCCCCGGAGGGGGCGACAGAAAACGAGGTGGTGAAAAACTGTTTTTT	CASRRFPGGGDRKRGGEKLFF
TRBJ1-5	TRBV19	.	13	once	TGTGCCAGTACCTTGAGCGGGGTTCAGCCCCAGCATTTT	CASTLSGVQPQHF
TRBJ2-3	TRBV19	.	14	.	TGTGCCAGCCAAGCGGTGATAAGCACAGATACGCAGTATTTT	CASQAVISTDTQYF
TRBJ2-7	TRBV19	.	15	.	TGTGCCAGTAGTTCTTGGTACCGGGACTCGGACGAGCAGTACTTC	CASSSWYRDSDEQYF
TRBJ2-1	TRBV5-4	.	12	.	TGTGCCAGCAGCTTGGATGACCGTGAGCAGTTCTTC	CASSLDDREQFF
TRBJ2-7	TRBV10-1	.	12	.	TGCGCCAGCAGCGGGACGGGTGAAAAGCAGTACTTC	CASSGTGEKQYF
TRBJ2-2	TRBV6-5	TRBD2	13	.	TGTGCCAGCGGACTAGAAGCTTTCGGGGAGCTGTTTTTT	CASGLEAFGELFF
TRBJ1-5	TRBV7-6	TRBD1	19	.	TGTGCCAGCAGCCCCGGGACAGGGAGGGGGACCTATAGCAATCAGCCCCAGCATTTT	CASSPGTGRGTYSNQPQHF
TRBJ2-1	TRBV5-1	.	13	.	TGCGCCAGCAGCTTGATCCCAAGCGGTGAGCAGTTCTTC	CASSLIPSGEQFF
TRBJ1-2	TRBV10-1	.	12	few	TGCGCCAGCAGCGCCGGGACCTATGGCTACACCTTC	CASSAGTYGYTF
TRBJ1-2	TRBV5-1	.	14	few	TGCGCCAGCAGCTCCGGAGAGAGGGTATATGGCTACACCTTC	CASSSGERVYGYTF
TRBJ2-3	TRBV19	TRBD2	14	.	TGTGCCAGTGCTAGCGGAGTAGGCACAGATACGCAGTATTTT	CASASGVGTDTQYF
TRBJ2-7	TRBV29-1	TRBD2	13	.	TGCAGCGTGACTAGCGGGATCTCCTACGAGCAGTACTTC	CSVTSGISYEQYF
TRBJ2-1	TRBV19	TRBD2	16	.	TGTGCCAGTTCCCCTGCTAGCGGGAGGGCTTGGAATGAGCAGTTCTTC	CASSPASGRAWNEQFF